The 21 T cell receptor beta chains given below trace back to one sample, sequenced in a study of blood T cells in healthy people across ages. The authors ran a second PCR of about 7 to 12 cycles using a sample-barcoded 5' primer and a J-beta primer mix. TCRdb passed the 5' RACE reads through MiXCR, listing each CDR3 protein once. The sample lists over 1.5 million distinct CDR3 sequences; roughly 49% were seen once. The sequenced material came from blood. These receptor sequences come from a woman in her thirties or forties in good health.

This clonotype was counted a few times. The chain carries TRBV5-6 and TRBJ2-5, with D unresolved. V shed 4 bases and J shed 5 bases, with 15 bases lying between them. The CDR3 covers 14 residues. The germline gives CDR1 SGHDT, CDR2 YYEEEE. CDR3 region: CASSESEGWETQYF. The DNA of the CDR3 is TGTGCCAGCAGCGAGAGTGAAGGCTGGGAGACCCAGTACTTC. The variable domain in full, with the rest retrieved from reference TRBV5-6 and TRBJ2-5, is DAGVTQSPTHLIKTRGQQVTLRCSPKSGHDTVSWYQQALGQGPQFIFQYYEEEERQRGNFPDRFSGHQFPNYSSELNVNALLLGDSALYLCASSESEGWETQYFGPGTRLLVL.

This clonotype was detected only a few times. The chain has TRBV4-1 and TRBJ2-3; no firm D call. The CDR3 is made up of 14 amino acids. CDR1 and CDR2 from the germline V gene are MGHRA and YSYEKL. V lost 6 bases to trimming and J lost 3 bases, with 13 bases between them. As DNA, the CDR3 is TGCGCCAGCAGTCACAACGGTCAGACAGATACGCAGTATTTT. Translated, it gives CASSHNGQTDTQYF.

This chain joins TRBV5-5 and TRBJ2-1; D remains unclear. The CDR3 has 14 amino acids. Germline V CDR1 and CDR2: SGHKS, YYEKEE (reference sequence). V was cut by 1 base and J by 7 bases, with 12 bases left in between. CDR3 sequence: CASSLLWSLNEQFF. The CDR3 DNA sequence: TGTGCCAGCAGCTTGCTATGGAGCCTAAATGAGCAGTTCTTC.

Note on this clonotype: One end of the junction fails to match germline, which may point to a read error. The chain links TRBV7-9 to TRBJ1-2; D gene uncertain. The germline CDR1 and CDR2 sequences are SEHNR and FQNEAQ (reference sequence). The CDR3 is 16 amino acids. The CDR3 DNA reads TGTGCCGGCAGCTTACCTGGGTTGGGGACTAACTATGGCTACACCTTC. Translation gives CAGSLPGLGTNYGYTF.

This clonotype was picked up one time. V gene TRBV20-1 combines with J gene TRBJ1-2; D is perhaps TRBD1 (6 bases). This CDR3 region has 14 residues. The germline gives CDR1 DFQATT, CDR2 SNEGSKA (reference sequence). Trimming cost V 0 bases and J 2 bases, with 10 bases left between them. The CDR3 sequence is CSARETDSNYGYTF. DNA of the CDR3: TGCAGTGCTAGAGAGACGGACAGCAACTATGGCTACACCTTC.

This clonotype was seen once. CDR3 nucleotides: TGTGCCAGCAGTGAAAAGTCCCACGAGCAGTACTTC. Its translation is CASSEKSHEQYF. The chain is built from TRBV6-1 and TRBJ2-7; D gene ambiguous. This CDR3 has 12 residues. Germline-derived CDR1 and CDR2 are MNHNS and SASEGT. The germline V and J ends were trimmed by 2 bases and 5 bases, with 7 bases remaining between them.

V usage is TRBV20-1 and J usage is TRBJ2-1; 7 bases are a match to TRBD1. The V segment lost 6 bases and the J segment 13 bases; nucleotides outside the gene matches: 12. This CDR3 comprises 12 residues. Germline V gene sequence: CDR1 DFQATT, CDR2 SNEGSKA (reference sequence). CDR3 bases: TGCAGTGCCCTGACAGGGTTCGAGACCCAGTTCTTC. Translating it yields CSALTGFETQFF.

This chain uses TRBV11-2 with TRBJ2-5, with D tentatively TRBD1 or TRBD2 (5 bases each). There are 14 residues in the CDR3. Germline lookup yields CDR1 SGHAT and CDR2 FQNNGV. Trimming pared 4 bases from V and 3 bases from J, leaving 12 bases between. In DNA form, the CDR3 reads TGTGCCAGCAGCTACCCCCGGGGCAAAGAGACCCAGTACTTC. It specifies CASSYPRGKETQYF.

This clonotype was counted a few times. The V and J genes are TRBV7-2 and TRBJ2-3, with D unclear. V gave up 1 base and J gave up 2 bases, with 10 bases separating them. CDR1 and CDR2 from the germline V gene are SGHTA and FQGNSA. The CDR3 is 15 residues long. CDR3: CASSLEGGYTDTQYF. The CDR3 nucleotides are TGTGCCAGCAGCTTAGAAGGCGGATACACAGATACGCAGTATTTT. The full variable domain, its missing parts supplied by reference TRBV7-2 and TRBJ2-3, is GAGVSQSPSNKVTEKGKDVELRCDPISGHTALYWYRQSLGQGLEFLIYFQGNSAPDKSGLPSDRFSAERTGGSVSTLTIQRTQQEDSAVYLCASSLEGGYTDTQYFGPGTRLTVL.

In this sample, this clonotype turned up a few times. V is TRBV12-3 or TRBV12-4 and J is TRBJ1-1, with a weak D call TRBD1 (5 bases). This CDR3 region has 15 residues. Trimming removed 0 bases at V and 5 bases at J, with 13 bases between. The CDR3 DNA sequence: TGTGCCAGCAGTTTAGCCCCAACGGGGGGGACTGAAGCTTTCTTT. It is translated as CASSLAPTGGTEAFF.

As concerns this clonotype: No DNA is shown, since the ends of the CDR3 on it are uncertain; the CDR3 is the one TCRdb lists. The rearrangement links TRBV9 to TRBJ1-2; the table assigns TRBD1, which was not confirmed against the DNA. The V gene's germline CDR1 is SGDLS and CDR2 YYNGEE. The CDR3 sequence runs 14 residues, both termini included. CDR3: CASSVGGGTEKPTF.

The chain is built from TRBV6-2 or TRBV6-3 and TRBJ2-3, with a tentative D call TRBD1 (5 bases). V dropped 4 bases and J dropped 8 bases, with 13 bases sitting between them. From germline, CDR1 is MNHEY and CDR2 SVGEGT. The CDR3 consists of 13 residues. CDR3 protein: CASSSSGLVTQYF. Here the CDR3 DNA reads TGTGCCAGCAGTTCCTCAGGGTTGGTTACGCAGTATTTT.

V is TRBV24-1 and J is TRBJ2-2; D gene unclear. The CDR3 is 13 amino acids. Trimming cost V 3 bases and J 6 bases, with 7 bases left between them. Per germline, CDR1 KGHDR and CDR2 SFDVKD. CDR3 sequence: CATSDPLAGELFF. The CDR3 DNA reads TGTGCCACCAGTGATCCGCTGGCCGGGGAGCTGTTTTTT.

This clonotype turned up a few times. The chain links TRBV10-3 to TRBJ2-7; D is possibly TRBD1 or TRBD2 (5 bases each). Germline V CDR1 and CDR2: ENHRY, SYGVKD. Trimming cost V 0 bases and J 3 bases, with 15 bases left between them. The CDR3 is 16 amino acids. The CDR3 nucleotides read TGTGCCATCAGTGAGTCACGAGGGGTTCTCAACTACGAGCAGTACTTC. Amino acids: CAISESRGVLNYEQYF.

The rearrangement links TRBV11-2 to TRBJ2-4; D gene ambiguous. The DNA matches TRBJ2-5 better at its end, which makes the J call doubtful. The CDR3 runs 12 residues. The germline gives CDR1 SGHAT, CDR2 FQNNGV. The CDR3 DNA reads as TGTGCCAGCATGACGGCCGGGGAGACCCAGTACTTC. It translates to CASMTAGETQYF.

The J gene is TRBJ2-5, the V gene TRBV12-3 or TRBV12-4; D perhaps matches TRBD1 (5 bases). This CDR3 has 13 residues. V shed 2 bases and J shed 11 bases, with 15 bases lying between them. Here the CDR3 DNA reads TGTGCCAGCAGTTTACAGGGCAGGAATGAGCAGTACTTC. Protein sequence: CASSLQGRNEQYF.

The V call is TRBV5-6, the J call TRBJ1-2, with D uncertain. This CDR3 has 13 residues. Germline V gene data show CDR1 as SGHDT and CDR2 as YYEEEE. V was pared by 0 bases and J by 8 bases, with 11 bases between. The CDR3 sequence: CASSLGNTGGYTF. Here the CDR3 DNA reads TGTGCCAGCAGCTTGGGTAATACGGGAGGCTACACCTTC. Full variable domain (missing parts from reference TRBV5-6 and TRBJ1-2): DAGVTQSPTHLIKTRGQQVTLRCSPKSGHDTVSWYQQALGQGPQFIFQYYEEEERQRGNFPDRFSGHQFPNYSSELNVNALLLGDSALYLCASSLGNTGGYTFGSGTRLTVV.

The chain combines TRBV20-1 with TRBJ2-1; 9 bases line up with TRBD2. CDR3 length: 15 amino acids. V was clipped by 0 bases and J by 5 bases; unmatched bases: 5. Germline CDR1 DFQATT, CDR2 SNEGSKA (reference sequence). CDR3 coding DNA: TGCAGTGCTAGAGATCTTAGCGGGGGCCACAATGAGCAGTTCTTC. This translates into CSARDLSGGHNEQFF.

The CDR3 spells CASTDGGQRLYGYTF. In DNA, the CDR3 is TGTGCCAGCACCGATGGGGGACAGCGCCTCTATGGCTACACCTTC. The gene calls are TRBV12-3 or TRBV12-4 and TRBJ1-2; 7 bases are a match to TRBD1. The CDR3 length is 15 residues. After removal of 7 bases from V and 4 bases from J, the junction contained 12 bases not matched to a gene.

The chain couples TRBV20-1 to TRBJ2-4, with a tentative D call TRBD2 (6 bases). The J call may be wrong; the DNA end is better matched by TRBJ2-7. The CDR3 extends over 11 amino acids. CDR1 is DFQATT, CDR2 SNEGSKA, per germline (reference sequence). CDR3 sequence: CSASHGSEQYF. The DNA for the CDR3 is TGCAGTGCTAGTCACGGGAGCGAGCAGTACTTC.

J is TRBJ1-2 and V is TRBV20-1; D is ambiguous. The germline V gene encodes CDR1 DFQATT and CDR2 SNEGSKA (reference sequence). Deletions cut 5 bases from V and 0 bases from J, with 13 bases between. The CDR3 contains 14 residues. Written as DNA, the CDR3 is TGCAGTGCTCCCCTCGGAAACTCTAACTATGGCTACACCTTC. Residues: CSAPLGNSNYGYTF.